This TCR beta chain was identified in a study of cytomegalovirus exposure and HLA in healthy donors. General observations from the study: It is likely that the observed cluster of highly shared sequence variants was a sequencing artifact. Later, TCR association rates were found to vary by HLA locus, highest for DRB1 and lowest for HLA-C. Available immune exposure information covered CMV serostatus only.

The PCR made use of 60 Vbeta and 13 Jbeta primers. Sequencing was performed with immunoSEQ multiplex PCR; in TCRdb, only in-frame clones are kept and a portion is missing. This table holds 150,000 to 200,000 clones, under 75% found once. Concerning this clone: Its antigen remains unidentified.

Trimming took off 0 bases at V and 4 bases at J, with 7 bases between the two ends. CDR3 length equals 13 residues. Germline assignment: CDR1 LNHDA and CDR2 SQIVND (reference sequence). This clonotype was obtained from a man in his forties or fifties in good health and CMV-seropositive. The sequenced material came from PBMCs. This chain uses TRBV19 with TRBJ2-7, with D perhaps matching TRBD1 (5 bases). The CDR3 loop is CASSIDRAYEQYF. Here the CDR3 DNA reads TGTGCCAGTAGTATAGACAGGGCGTACGAGCAGTACTTC.